A single sample is the source of the 30 T cell receptor beta chains below, sequenced in a study of blood T cells in healthy people across ages (dated by TCRdb to 2014 to 2015). Libraries were built with 5' RACE. The reads were generated on an Illumina HiSeq 2500. A second PCR of about 7 to 12 cycles was run with a J-beta primer mix and a sample-barcoded 5' primer. TCRdb trimmed public reads at Q25 via fastp, called clones via MiXCR and kept in-frame beta chains. Identical CDR3 protein sequences are pooled into one entry, listed with their most common genes and DNA. The sample profile shows around 650,000 distinct CDR3 sequences; 40% to 45% of them were found once. The leading ten clones occupy approximately 31% of the sample. The sample comprised blood. The source is a man aged 80 or over in good health.

This clonotype was picked up a small number of times. The CDR3 here is CASSLVAGGSVHGYTF. The CDR3 bases are TGTGCCAGCAGCTTAGTGGCAGGGGGCTCCGTTCATGGCTACACCTTC. The rearrangement uses TRBV7-2 and TRBJ1-2; 8 nucleotides line up with TRBD1. The V gene end was trimmed by 1 base and the J gene end by 6 bases; junction bases not matched to a gene: 10. This CDR3 comprises 16 residues. The V gene's germline CDR1 is SGHTA and CDR2 FQGNSA.

The V gene is TRBV6-2 or TRBV6-3, the J gene TRBJ2-3; 8 bases line up with TRBD2. The CDR3 covers 15 residues. Trimming cost V 8 bases and J 2 bases; bases outside gene matches: 9. CDR1 and CDR2 from the germline V gene are MNHEY and SVGEGT. In nucleotides, the CDR3 is TGTGCCAGCGGCGGCATAGCGGGGTACACAGATACGCAGTATTTT. It codes for CASGGIAGYTDTQYF.

This clonotype showed up just a few times. The chain has TRBV5-6 and TRBJ2-1; D is possibly TRBD2 (5 bases). From germline, CDR1 is SGHDT and CDR2 YYEEEE. The CDR3 runs to 16 residues. V lost 6 bases and J lost 5, with 21 bases in between. CDR3 region: CASTIETITADNEQFF. As DNA, the CDR3 is TGTGCCAGCACCATAGAGACTATAACAGCGGACAATGAGCAGTTCTTC.

The chain has TRBV29-1 and TRBJ2-7, with 8 positions matching TRBD2. V gave up 4 bases and J gave up 5 bases; unmatched junction bases: 1. Germline assignment: CDR1 SQVTM and CDR2 ANQGSEA. CDR3 size: 11 residues. Here the CDR3 DNA reads TGCAGCGTTGGAGCGGGAGACGAGCAGTACTTC. This encodes CSVGAGDEQYF.

This rearrangement joins TRBV27 to TRBJ2-2; TRBD1 agrees at 7 bases. CDR1 MNHEY and CDR2 SMNVEV come from the germline V gene (reference sequence). Losses at the gene ends were 6 bases for V and 9 bases for J; bases not matched to a gene: 10. This CDR3 contains 14 residues. CDR3 coding DNA: TGTGCCAGCAGGGGCGACAGGGTGGCCAGGGAGCTGTTTTTT. Its protein product is CASRGDRVARELFF.

This clonotype showed up just a few times. The gene calls are TRBV6-6 and TRBJ1-2; D may be TRBD1 (5 bases). This CDR3 region has 14 residues. Germline CDR1 reads MNHNY; CDR2 reads SVGAGI (reference sequence). The V end lost 6 bases, the J end lost 8 bases, and 19 bases lay between the germline ends. CDR3 region: CASRQTATSWGYTF. DNA for the CDR3: TGTGCCAGCAGACAGACAGCTACCTCGTGGGGCTACACCTTC.

The J gene is TRBJ1-1, the V gene TRBV28, with D possibly being TRBD1 (6 bases). Germline CDR1 and CDR2: MDHEN and SYDVKM. The CDR3 totals 15 residues. Trimming took off 6 bases at V and 5 bases at J, with 19 bases between the two ends. The CDR3 region is CASSPPGGPATEAFF. The DNA of the CDR3 is TGTGCCAGCAGCCCGCCGGGGGGCCCGGCGACTGAAGCTTTCTTT.

The V call is TRBV11-3, the J call TRBJ2-1; 7 nucleotides line up with TRBD1. This CDR3 is built from 14 residues. The junction had 7 bases not matched to a gene; V was cut back by 4 bases and J by 7 bases. Germline-derived CDR1 and CDR2 are SGHNT and YENEEA. The CDR3 bases are TGTGCCAGCAGCTCCCGGGACAGAGGGAATGAGCAGTTCTTC. Protein product: CASSSRDRGNEQFF.

The chain employs TRBV7-2 and TRBJ2-7, with TRBD1 identical over 8 bases. The CDR3 runs to 16 residues. Germline assignment: CDR1 SGHTA and CDR2 FQGNSA. The junction had 7 bases not matched to a gene; V was cut back by 3 bases and J by 0 bases. CDR3 protein: CASSFRQGRGSYEQYF. Here the CDR3 DNA reads TGTGCCAGCAGCTTTCGACAGGGGCGGGGCTCCTACGAGCAGTACTTC.

In its sample, this clonotype was seen a few times. The chain has TRBV2 and TRBJ2-5, with 12 bases aligning to TRBD2. Germline assignment: CDR1 SNHLY and CDR2 FYNNEI. The trim removed 6 bases at V and 2 bases at J, leaving 7 bases unmatched. This CDR3 has 16 residues. The CDR3 loop is CASRDRLAGDQETQYF. The CDR3 bases are TGTGCCAGCAGAGACAGACTAGCGGGGGATCAAGAGACCCAGTACTTC.

This clonotype was seen repeatedly, ten times or more. This rearrangement joins TRBV29-1 to TRBJ1-2; D ambiguous. V lost 4 bases, J lost 4 bases, and 7 bases lay in between. CDR3 length: 11 residues. CDR1 and CDR2 (germline): SQVTM, ANQGSEA. The CDR3 spells CSVGNLYGYTF. The CDR3 DNA reads as TGCAGCGTTGGGAACCTCTATGGCTACACCTTC.

In regard to this clonotype: With a much larger clone just one base away, this may be a read error. The CDR3 here is CASSEYEGLHRPQHF. The CDR3 region has the DNA TGTGCCAGCAGTGAATATGAGGGGCTCCATCGGCCCCAGCATTTT. The chain uses TRBV25-1 and TRBJ1-5; perhaps TRBD1 as D (5 bases). Germline CDR1 reads MGHDK; CDR2 reads SYGVNS. The CDR3 consists of 15 residues. Trimming stripped 0 bases from V and 9 bases from J, with 15 bases between.

The chain uses TRBV21-1 and TRBJ1-4; the table calls TRBD1, which could not be checked here. TRBV21-1 is a listed pseudogene. CDR3 length: 17 amino acids. The CDR3 is CASSACPGQGEDEKLFF. The CDR3 DNA reads TGTGCCAGCAGCGCCTGTCCGGGACAGGGGGAAGATGAAAAACTGTTTTTT.

The chain combines TRBV20-1 with TRBJ2-2, with TRBD1 identical over 8 bases. J gave up 6 bases and V 4 bases, and 7 bases lay outside the gene matches. Per germline, CDR1 DFQATT and CDR2 SNEGSKA (reference sequence). The CDR3 spans 14 residues. Written as DNA, the CDR3 is TGCAGTGCTACCGGGACAGGTAGTTCCGGGGAGCTGTTTTTT. It codes for CSATGTGSSGELFF.

V and J are TRBV20-1 and TRBJ2-5; D is undetermined. This CDR3 is 16 amino acids long. CDR1 is DFQATT and CDR2 is SNEGSKA in the germline V gene (reference sequence). The V and J ends lost 0 bases and 3 bases respectively, with 17 bases between them. The CDR3 sequence is CSARDPLPGTKETQYF. For the CDR3, the DNA is TGCAGTGCTAGAGACCCCCTCCCGGGTACGAAAGAGACCCAGTACTTC.

The chain employs TRBV5-5 and TRBJ1-2, with 9 nucleotides matching TRBD1. The CDR3 contains 13 residues. Germline V gene data show CDR1 as SGHKS and CDR2 as YYEKEE (reference sequence). Losses at the gene ends were 4 bases for V and 9 bases for J; bases not matched to a gene: 7. The CDR3 region has the DNA TGTGCCAGCAGCCAGGGACAGGGAAATAGCTACACCTTC. It specifies CASSQGQGNSYTF. Drawing the rest from reference TRBV5-5 and TRBJ1-2, the complete variable domain is DAGVTQSPTHLIKTRGQQVTLRCSPISGHKSVSWYQQVLGQGPQFIFQYYEKEERGRGNFPDRFSARQFPNYSSELNVNALLLGDSALYLCASSQGQGNSYTFGSGTRLTVV.

The CDR3 DNA follows: TGTGCCAGCAGTGAGCGGGAGGGCGGTAAAAATGAGCAGTACTTC. Protein: CASSEREGGKNEQYF. The rearrangement joins TRBV6-2 or TRBV6-3 to TRBJ2-5; 10 nucleotides agree with TRBD2. Losses at the gene ends were 5 bases for V and 11 bases for J; bases not matched to a gene: 14. Germline V lookup: CDR1 MNHEY, CDR2 SVGEGT. This CDR3 has 15 residues.

Regarding this clonotype: One base away lies a much larger clone, so this may be a sequencing read error. The rearrangement uses TRBV29-1 and TRBJ2-7, with 9 bases matching TRBD2. Trimming took 7 bases from V and 7 from J; bases not matched to a gene: 23. In germline, CDR1 is SQVTM, CDR2 ANQGSEA. CDR3 length equals 17 residues. The CDR3 DNA is TGCAGCGCCTCACCTGACAGAATAGGCGGGAGGGGCAATGAGCAGTACTTC. It translates to CSASPDRIGGRGNEQYF.

The gene calls are TRBV5-4 and TRBJ2-3; a weak D match, TRBD1 (6 bases). CDR3 length: 13 residues. Trimming left V 4 bases short and J 3 bases short, with 9 bases between. Germline assignment: CDR1 SGHNT and CDR2 YYREEE (reference sequence). In DNA, the CDR3 is TGTGCCAGCAGCGACAGGCATACAGATACGCAGTATTTT. Its protein product is CASSDRHTDTQYF.

The chain is built from TRBV6-2 or TRBV6-3 and TRBJ2-2; unclear D gene. From germline, CDR1 is MNHEY and CDR2 SVGEGT. CDR3 size: 17 residues. Trimming took off 4 bases at V and 1 base at J, with 16 bases between the two ends. The CDR3 coding sequence is TGTGCCAGCAGTTCGCTGCTGAGACATAGGAACACCGGGGAGCTGTTTTTT. Its protein is CASSSLLRHRNTGELFF.

This clonotype appeared a single time. The V call is TRBV21-1, the J call TRBJ2-7; the table's TRBD1 call for D was not verified on the DNA. TRBV21-1 corresponds to a pseudogene. This CDR3 has 14 residues. CDR3 sequence (DNA): TGTGCCAGCTTAGGGGACAGGGGTTCCTACGAGCAGTACTTC. Translation: CASLGDRGSYEQYF.

This clonotype has just one count. CDR3 sequence reads: CASSPGGGMNTEAFF. Here the CDR3 DNA reads TGTGCCAGCAGCCCGGGAGGGGGCATGAACACTGAAGCTTTCTTT. The V and J genes are TRBV9 and TRBJ1-1; 7 bases are shared with TRBD1. Germline V CDR1 and CDR2: SGDLS, YYNGEE. The junction had 6 bases not matched to a gene; V was cut back by 4 bases and J by 0 bases. The CDR3 loop spans 15 amino acids.

This clonotype was counted at least ten times. The chain combines TRBV6-2 or TRBV6-3 with TRBJ2-3; D unclear. The CDR3 contains 17 residues. Germline V gene lookup returns CDR1 MNHEY and CDR2 SVGEGT. The V end was cut by 6 bases, the J end by 0 bases, with 19 bases between. CDR3 sequence: CASRSNLGRGSTDTQYF. CDR3 sequence (DNA): TGTGCCAGCAGGAGCAATTTGGGCCGCGGAAGCACAGATACGCAGTATTTT.

This chain uses TRBV18 with TRBJ2-1, with 9 bases matching TRBD2. The germline V gene has CDR1 KGHSH and CDR2 LQKENI. V was pared by 2 bases and J by 8 bases, with 7 bases of the junction left unmatched. CDR3 length equals 15 residues. CDR3 bases: TGTGCCAGCTCACCAAGGCGGGAGGGGAGCGATGAGCAGTTCTTC. It specifies CASSPRREGSDEQFF. Full variable domain (outside the CDR3, taken from reference TRBV18 and TRBJ2-1): NAGVMQNPRHLVRRRGQEARLRCSPMKGHSHVYWYRQLPEEGLKFMVYLQKENIIDESGMPKERFSAEFPKEGPSILRIQQVVRGDSAAYFCASSPRREGSDEQFFGPGTRLTVL.

This clonotype was detected only a few times. J is TRBJ2-1 and V is TRBV7-2, with D possibly being TRBD2 (5 bases). Germline V lookup: CDR1 SGHTA, CDR2 FQGNSA. CDR3 length: 13 amino acids. Trimming cost V 3 bases and J 7 bases, with 10 bases left between them. The CDR3 loop is CASSLDLFNEQFF. The DNA for the CDR3 is TGTGCCAGCAGCTTGGACTTGTTTAATGAGCAGTTCTTC. Full variable domain (outside the CDR3, taken from reference TRBV7-2 and TRBJ2-1): GAGVSQSPSNKVTEKGKDVELRCDPISGHTALYWYRQSLGQGLEFLIYFQGNSAPDKSGLPSDRFSAERTGGSVSTLTIQRTQQEDSAVYLCASSLDLFNEQFFGPGTRLTVL.

A note on this clonotype: With a much larger clone just one base away, this may be a read error. The CDR3 loop is CSVKDRAVHEQYF. The CDR3 DNA reads TGCAGCGTTAAAGACAGGGCAGTCCACGAGCAGTACTTC. The chain employs TRBV29-1 and TRBJ2-4; TRBD1 aligns across 7 bases. The DNA end is a closer match to TRBJ2-7, so the J assignment may be wrong. Germline CDR1 and CDR2: SQVTM and ANQGSEA. The CDR3 is 13 residues long.

The sample holds a few counts of this clonotype. The chain carries TRBV6-5 and TRBJ1-1, with D tentatively TRBD1 (5 bases). V was pared by 4 bases and J by 0 bases, with 12 bases between. Germline values: CDR1 MNHEY, CDR2 SVGAGI. The CDR3 sequence is 15 residues long. The CDR3 DNA is TGTGCCAGCAGTTCGGACAAGCTAATGAACACTGAAGCTTTCTTT. Its translation is CASSSDKLMNTEAFF.

The chain uses TRBV20-1 and TRBJ2-2; unclear D gene. The CDR3 spans 12 residues. Germline values: CDR1 DFQATT, CDR2 SNEGSKA (reference sequence). Trimming removed 7 bases from V and 1 base from J, with 7 bases in between. The CDR3 loop reads CSVPGNTGELFF. Here the CDR3 DNA reads TGCAGTGTGCCGGGGAACACCGGGGAGCTGTTTTTT.

This clonotype has a handful of counts. The chain has TRBV6-2 or TRBV6-3 and TRBJ1-1; TRBD1 matches 9 bases. Germline loops: CDR1 MNHEY, CDR2 SVGEGT. This CDR3 is built from 15 residues. V shed 7 bases, J shed 0 bases, and the junction held 6 bases outside the gene matches. The CDR3 sequence: CASTRDRAMNTEAFF. CDR3 bases: TGTGCCAGCACCAGGGACAGGGCCATGAACACTGAAGCTTTCTTT.

The gene calls are TRBV29-1 and TRBJ2-5; 9 bases map to TRBD1. Looked up from germline, CDR1 is SQVTM and CDR2 is ANQGSEA. This CDR3 is built from 15 residues. Trimming removed 1 base from V and 5 bases from J; junction bases left unmatched: 8. CDR3 nucleotide sequence: TGCAGCGTTGAAGGTTCGGGACAGGGATGGGAGACCCAGTACTTC. It yields the protein CSVEGSGQGWETQYF.